This T cell receptor beta chain was documented in a study of blood T cell repertoires in COVID-19. Study-level information: Samples taken during acute and convalescent COVID-19 were collected in the United States, Italy and Spain. T cells, B-cell-depleted T cells, or PBMCs supplied cDNA or gDNA.

Profiling relied on immunoSEQ multiplex PCR, and the TCRdb table lists in-frame clones only, not all of them. Here the sample spans approximately 150,000 clones, approximately 82% being singletons. This clone was counted once. This CDR3 has 13 amino acids. Germline V lookup: CDR1 SGHDT, CDR2 YYEEEE. V lost 4 bases and J 4 bases, leaving 8 bases between the germline ends. Sequences were obtained from peripheral blood. The clonotype comes from a woman aged 70-85 years who had recovered from COVID-19. V usage is TRBV5-6 and J usage is TRBJ1-4, with D maybe TRBD1 (5 bases). This chain's CDR3 is CASSPGGNEKLFF. The DNA of the CDR3 is TGTGCCAGCAGCCCGGGGGGTAATGAAAAACTGTTTTTT.